The T cell receptor (beta chain) under discussion was sequenced for a study of response to subunit inactivated influenza vaccine. TCRdb reprocessed the RT-PCR reads via MiXCR and lists one record per CDR3 protein. The top ten hold about 9.4% of the sample, which has under 950,000 distinct CDR3 sequences, 21% seen once. This clonotype was seen only a few times. The sequencing here drew on PBMCs from blood, taken 5 days after vaccination. The receptor's source is a man between 50 and 59 years old who received an inactivated influenza vaccine.

CDR3 sequence reads: CSARRDSLSYEQYF. Written as DNA, the CDR3 is TGCAGTGCTAGAAGGGACAGCCTCTCCTACGAGCAGTACTTC. The genes are TRBV20-1 and TRBJ2-7, with 7 bases fitting TRBD1. V was clipped by 2 bases and J by 0 bases; unmatched bases: 4. Germline V gene data show CDR1 as DFQATT and CDR2 as SNEGSKA (reference sequence). The CDR3 totals 14 residues.